These 21 T cell receptor beta chains were all obtained from the same sample, sequenced in a study of T cells after yellow fever vaccination. TCRdb re-called the 5' RACE reads with MiXCR, one entry per CDR3 protein. The sample consists of some 400,000 distinct CDR3 sequences, 18% of them appearing once. Sequences were derived from PBMCs, sampled before the yellow fever booster vaccination. The receptors stem from a man younger than 35 who received the YFV17D yellow fever vaccine.

This chain connects TRBV4-1 to TRBJ2-1; D is unclear. V was trimmed by 8 bases and J by 5 bases, leaving 16 bases between them. Germline CDR1 MGHRA, CDR2 YSYEKL. The CDR3 totals 14 residues. This CDR3 reads CASSHAAVDNEQFF. The CDR3 DNA is TGCGCCAGCTCGCACGCAGCCGTTGACAATGAGCAGTTCTTC.

This clonotype was seen a handful of times. This chain connects TRBV5-1 to TRBJ2-6; D gene uncertain. CDR3 length: 15 amino acids. CDR1 is SGHRS, CDR2 YFSETQ, per germline. Trimming pared 2 bases from V and 1 base from J, leaving 7 bases between. CDR3 DNA sequence: TGCGCCAGCAGCTTCCACTATTCTGGGGCCAACGTCCTGACTTTC. It translates to CASSFHYSGANVLTF.

This chain links TRBV7-2 with TRBJ2-2; D is ambiguous. The germline gives CDR1 SGHTA, CDR2 FQGNSA. The length of the CDR3 is 15 residues. The V and J ends lost 1 base and 6 bases respectively, with 12 bases between them. In nucleotides, the CDR3 is TGTGCCAGCAGCTTAGGGCCCTACACCGCCGGGGAGCTGTTTTTT. Its translation is CASSLGPYTAGELFF. The full variable domain, completed using reference TRBV7-2 and TRBJ2-2, is GAGVSQSPSNKVTEKGKDVELRCDPISGHTALYWYRQSLGQGLEFLIYFQGNSAPDKSGLPSDRFSAERTGGSVSTLTIQRTQQEDSAVYLCASSLGPYTAGELFFGEGSRLTVL.

This clonotype appeared a few times. This sequence joins TRBV5-1 and TRBJ1-4; no clear D. CDR3 size: 14 residues. CDR1 and CDR2 from the germline V gene are SGHRS and YFSETQ. V lost 4 bases to trimming and J lost 5 bases, with 12 bases between them. The CDR3 DNA reads TGCGCCAGCAGCCGGCTGACGGGCAATGAAAAACTGTTTTTT. Amino acids: CASSRLTGNEKLFF.

The V and J genes are TRBV4-2 and TRBJ2-3; 14 nucleotides align to TRBD2. The CDR3 extends over 16 amino acids. V trimming: 3 bases; J trimming: 6 bases; junction bases outside the gene matches: 5. The germline V gene encodes CDR1 LGHNA and CDR2 YNFKEQ. The CDR3: CASSQRTSGGIDTQYF. The DNA of the CDR3 is TGTGCCAGCAGCCAGAGGACTAGCGGGGGGATTGATACGCAGTATTTT.

This clonotype has a handful of counts. The chain combines TRBV20-1 with TRBJ2-7; D not resolved. V lost 2 bases and J 2 bases, leaving 7 bases between the germline ends. CDR3 length: 12 residues. The germline V gene encodes CDR1 DFQATT and CDR2 SNEGSKA (reference sequence). As DNA, the CDR3 is TGCAGTGCTAGATACAGTACCTACGAGCAGTACGTC. Residues: CSARYSTYEQYV.

The V call is TRBV7-2, the J call TRBJ1-4; D not resolved. V lost 7 bases and J lost 2, with 5 bases in between. The CDR3 sequence is 12 residues long. Germline-derived CDR1 and CDR2 are SGHTA and FQGNSA. The CDR3 DNA is TGTGCCAGCACCCTCACTAATGAAAAACTGTTTTTT. Encoded protein: CASTLTNEKLFF.

This clonotype was picked up a small number of times. The V call is TRBV18, the J call TRBJ2-1; 12 bases fit TRBD2. After removal of 2 bases from V and 4 bases from J, the junction contained 3 bases not matched to a gene. The CDR3 spans 16 residues. Germline lookup yields CDR1 KGHSH and CDR2 LQKENI. The CDR3 nucleotides are TGTGCCAGCTCACCAGGACTAGCGGGGAGTTACAATGAGCAGTTCTTC. Encoded protein: CASSPGLAGSYNEQFF.

There are a few counts of this clonotype. The chain is built from TRBV4-1 and TRBJ2-1; 15 bases are a match to TRBD2. Trimming at V came to 4 bases and at J to 8 bases, leaving 3 bases not matched to a gene. CDR1 and CDR2 from the germline V gene are MGHRA and YSYEKL. This CDR3 spans 15 amino acids. The CDR3 loop is CASSRGLAGGDEQFF. The CDR3, as DNA: TGCGCCAGCAGCCGCGGACTAGCGGGGGGGGATGAGCAGTTCTTC.

The chain links TRBV12-5 to TRBJ1-1; D gene ambiguous. V lost 0 bases and J lost 2, with 1 base in between. Germline V gives CDR1 LGHNT, CDR2 FRNRAP. CDR3 length equals 12 residues. In nucleotides, the CDR3 is TGTGCTAGTGGTTTGGTAAACACTGAAGCTTTCTTT. It specifies CASGLVNTEAFF.

The chain uses TRBV5-6 and TRBJ1-2, with 8 bases identical to TRBD1. With 0 bases clipped from V and 8 bases from J, the junction kept 3 bases outside the gene matches. The germline gives CDR1 SGHDT, CDR2 YYEEEE. This CDR3 region has 13 residues. CDR3 in amino acids: CASSLGQGQGYTF. DNA for the CDR3: TGTGCCAGCAGCTTGGGACAGGGGCAAGGCTACACCTTC.

This clonotype showed up just a few times. The rearrangement links TRBV20-1 to TRBJ2-5; D gene unclear. V was pared by 0 bases and J by 5 bases, with 7 bases between. This CDR3 has 12 amino acids. Germline values: CDR1 DFQATT, CDR2 SNEGSKA (reference sequence). The CDR3 DNA is TGCAGTGCTAGAGAGGATTCGGAGACCCAGTACTTC. Residues: CSAREDSETQYF.

A few counts support this clonotype. The V gene is TRBV7-6, the J gene TRBJ2-2; D is undetermined. CDR3 size: 14 residues. Deletions cut 2 bases from V and 4 bases from J, with 8 bases between. CDR1 SGHVS and CDR2 FNYEAQ come from the germline V gene. The CDR3: CASSLKSGTGELFF. As DNA, the CDR3 is TGTGCCAGCAGCTTAAAATCGGGCACCGGGGAGCTGTTTTTT.

This clonotype was observed a few times. This sequence joins TRBV4-3 and TRBJ2-1; 9 bases line up with TRBD1. CDR1 and CDR2 (germline): LGHNA, YSLEER. The CDR3 is 15 amino acids. V gave up 1 base and J gave up 10 bases; unmatched junction bases: 8. CDR3 residues: CASSQGNRGPFEQFF. Written as DNA, the CDR3 is TGCGCCAGCAGCCAAGGGAACAGGGGGCCGTTCGAGCAGTTCTTC.

The chain uses TRBV4-3 and TRBJ2-2, with 7 bases identical to TRBD2. The length of the CDR3 is 14 residues. The V gene's germline CDR1 is LGHNA and CDR2 YSLEER. V was pared by 4 bases and J by 7 bases, with 6 bases of the junction left unmatched. CDR3 amino acids: CASSRLRGIGELFF. In DNA form, the CDR3 reads TGCGCCAGCAGCCGACTGCGGGGGATCGGGGAGCTGTTTTTT.

This rearrangement joins TRBV5-1 to TRBJ1-5, with D maybe TRBD1 (6 bases). The CDR3 is made up of 15 amino acids. The germline V and J ends were trimmed by 2 bases and 5 bases, with 14 bases remaining between them. CDR1 is SGHRS and CDR2 is YFSETQ in the germline V gene. Here the CDR3 reads CASSLGYGGDQPQHF. DNA of the CDR3: TGCGCCAGCAGCTTAGGCTACGGGGGCGATCAGCCCCAGCATTTT.

The V call is TRBV27, the J call TRBJ2-7; 11 nucleotides match TRBD1. CDR1 is MNHEY, CDR2 SMNVEV, per germline (reference sequence). V dropped 6 bases and J dropped 7; count of bases not matched to a gene: 11. This CDR3 comprises 15 residues. CDR3 coding DNA: TGTGCCAGCAGGACATCTGGACAGGGGGCATATGAGCAGTACTTC. Its translation: CASRTSGQGAYEQYF.

V gene TRBV5-1 combines with J gene TRBJ2-3; TRBD2 might be the D (6 bases). Trimming pared 0 bases from V and 2 bases from J, leaving 13 bases between. Germline V gene data show CDR1 as SGHRS and CDR2 as YFSETQ. This CDR3 is built from 16 residues. The CDR3 here is CASSLGTLAATDTQYF. CDR3 in DNA: TGCGCCAGCAGCTTGGGGACCTTAGCGGCCACAGATACGCAGTATTTT.

This clonotype showed up just a few times. The chain employs TRBV5-5 and TRBJ2-1, with D possibly matching TRBD2 (5 bases). V was trimmed by 3 bases and J by 3 bases, leaving 10 bases between them. Germline CDR1 SGHKS, CDR2 YYEKEE (reference sequence). This CDR3 has 14 amino acids. CDR3 amino acids: CASSSQAGYNEQFF. In DNA form, the CDR3 reads TGTGCCAGCAGCTCGCAGGCGGGCTACAATGAGCAGTTCTTC.

The table lists this clonotype with a few counts. V usage is TRBV29-1 and J usage is TRBJ2-3; no definite D call. This CDR3 contains 12 residues. Per the germline V gene, CDR1 is SQVTM and CDR2 is ANQGSEA. Trimming left V 7 bases short and J 6 bases short, with 14 bases between. CDR3 region: CSGTGTADTQYF. CDR3 in DNA: TGCAGCGGAACGGGCACGGCTGATACGCAGTATTTT.

The chain couples TRBV7-2 to TRBJ2-2; no firm D call. Germline assignment: CDR1 SGHTA and CDR2 FQGNSA. V was pared by 5 bases and J by 4 bases, with 11 bases between. CDR3 length: 14 residues. Written as DNA, the CDR3 is TGTGCCAGCAGCCCAGACCCCGGCACCGGGGAGCTGTTTTTT. Its translation: CASSPDPGTGELFF.